This TCR beta chain comes out of a study of CD8+ T cells in alopecia areata. Study-level information: Treated patients received oral tofacitinib, 5 to 10 mg twice daily.

The CDR3 sequence is 14 residues long. Germline V gene data show CDR1 as SGHNT and CDR2 as YENEEA. The V gene lost 5 bases and the J gene lost 5 bases, with 16 bases spanning the gap. Relative to its sample, this clone is medium-sized (0.01 to 0.1%). No antigen is known for it. Specified treatment: oral pan-JAK inhibitor, 5-10 mg twice daily. The study team obtained lesional scalp punch biopsies and peripheral blood from alopecia areata patients. It was cDNA, reverse transcribed from extracted RNA, that served as the sequencing template. Clones were read by immunoSEQ multiplex PCR, and TCRdb kept only the in-frame ones, dropping some. The data hold approximately 43,000 clones, with 65% observed a single time. Study results and limitations: Under tofacitinib, fewer expanded CD8+ clones appeared among the top 100 scalp clones. Higher clonality was seen in lesional scalp than in normal scalp, especially in alopecia totalis/universalis.

This receptor was taken from a human donor with alopecia areata. The sequences come from CD8+ T cells sorted from blood, collected at week 4, from a patient treated with tofacitinib. The chain combines TRBV11-3 with TRBJ2-7, with a weak D call TRBD2 (5 bases). For the CDR3, the DNA is TGTGCCAGCAGCAACCGAGCGGTTGCTAACGAGCAGTACTTC. Protein product: CASSNRAVANEQYF.